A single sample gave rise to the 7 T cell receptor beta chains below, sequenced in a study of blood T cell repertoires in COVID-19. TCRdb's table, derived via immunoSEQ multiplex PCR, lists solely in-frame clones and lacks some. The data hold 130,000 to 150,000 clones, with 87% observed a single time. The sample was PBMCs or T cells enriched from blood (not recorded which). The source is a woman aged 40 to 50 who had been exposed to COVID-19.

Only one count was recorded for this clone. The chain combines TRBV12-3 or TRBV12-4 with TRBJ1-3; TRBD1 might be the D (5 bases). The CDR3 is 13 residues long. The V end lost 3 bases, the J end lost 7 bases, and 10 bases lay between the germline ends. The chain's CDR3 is CASSFGQGNTIYF. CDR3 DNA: TGTGCCAGCAGTTTTGGTCAGGGCAACACCATATATTTT.

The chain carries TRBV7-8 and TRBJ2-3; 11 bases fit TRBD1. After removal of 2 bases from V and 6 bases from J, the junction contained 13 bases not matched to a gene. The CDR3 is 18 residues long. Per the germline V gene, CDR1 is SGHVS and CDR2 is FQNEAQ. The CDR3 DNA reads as TGTGCCAGCAGCTTAAGGCCCGGACAGGGGGCGCCGGCGGATACGCAGTATTTT. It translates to CASSLRPGQGAPADTQYF.

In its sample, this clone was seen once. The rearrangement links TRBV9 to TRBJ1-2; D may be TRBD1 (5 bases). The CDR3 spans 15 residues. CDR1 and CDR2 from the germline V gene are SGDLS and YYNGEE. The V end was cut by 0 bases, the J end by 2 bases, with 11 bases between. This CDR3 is CASSVVTGGNYGYTF. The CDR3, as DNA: TGTGCCAGCAGCGTAGTAACAGGTGGCAACTATGGCTACACCTTC.

The chain's CDR3 is CASSPDRFSTDTQYF. Written as DNA, the CDR3 is TGCGCCAGCAGCCCGGACAGATTCAGCACAGATACGCAGTATTTT. V and J are TRBV5-1 and TRBJ2-3, with D perhaps TRBD1 (6 bases). The CDR3 consists of 15 residues. The V and J ends lost 4 bases and 0 bases respectively, with 12 bases between them. Germline V gene lookup returns CDR1 SGHRS and CDR2 YFSETQ. Full variable domain (outside the CDR3, taken from reference TRBV5-1 and TRBJ2-3): KAGVTQTPRYLIKTRGQQVTLSCSPISGHRSVSWYQQTPGQGLQFLFEYFSETQRNKGNFPGRFSGRQFSNSRSEMNVSTLELGDSALYLCASSPDRFSTDTQYFGPGTRLTVL.

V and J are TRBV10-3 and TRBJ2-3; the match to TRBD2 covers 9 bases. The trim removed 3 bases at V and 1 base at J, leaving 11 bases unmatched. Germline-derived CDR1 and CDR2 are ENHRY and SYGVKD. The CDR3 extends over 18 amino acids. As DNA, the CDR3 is TGTGCCATCAGTGACGAGGCGGGGGGGGTAGTTGGCACAGATACGCAGTATTTT. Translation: CAISDEAGGVVGTDTQYF.

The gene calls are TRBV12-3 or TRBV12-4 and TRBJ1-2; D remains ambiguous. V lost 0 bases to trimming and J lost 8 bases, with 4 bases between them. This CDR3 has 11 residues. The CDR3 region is CASSLAQGYTF. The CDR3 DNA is TGTGCCAGCAGTTTAGCGCAGGGCTACACCTTC.

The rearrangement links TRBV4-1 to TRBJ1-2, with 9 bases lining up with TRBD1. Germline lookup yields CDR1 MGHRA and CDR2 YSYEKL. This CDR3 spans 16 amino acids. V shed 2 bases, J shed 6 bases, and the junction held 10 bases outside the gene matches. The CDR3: CASSQLPGQGRDGYTF. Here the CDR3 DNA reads TGCGCCAGCAGCCAACTTCCGGGACAGGGAAGGGATGGCTACACCTTC.